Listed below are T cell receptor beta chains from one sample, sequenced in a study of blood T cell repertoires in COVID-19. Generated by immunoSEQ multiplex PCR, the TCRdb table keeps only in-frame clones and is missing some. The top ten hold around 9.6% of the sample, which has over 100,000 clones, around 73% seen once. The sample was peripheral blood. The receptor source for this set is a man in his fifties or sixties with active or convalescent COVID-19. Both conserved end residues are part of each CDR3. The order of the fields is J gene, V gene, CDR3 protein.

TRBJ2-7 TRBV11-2 CASSSGARFYEQYF
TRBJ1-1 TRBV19 CASSRDRSNTEAFF
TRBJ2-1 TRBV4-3 CASSQQAGTYNEQFF
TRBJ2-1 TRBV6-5 CATQQGNEQFF
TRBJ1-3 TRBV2 CASSKQLPPSGNTIYF
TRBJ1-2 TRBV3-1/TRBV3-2 CASSQDGRADYGYTF
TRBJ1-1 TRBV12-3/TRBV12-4 CASSLTVNTEAFF
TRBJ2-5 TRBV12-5 CASGFDREETQYF
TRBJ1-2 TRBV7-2 CASSLGRTTNYGYTF
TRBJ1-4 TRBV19 CASSRRDKFNEKLFF
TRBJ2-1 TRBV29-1 CSVRSGDGNEQFF
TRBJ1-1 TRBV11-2 CATKGQLNTEAFF
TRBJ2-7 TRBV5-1 CASSFGVSSGSLTYEQYF
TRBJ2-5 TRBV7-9 CASSIRDGLEGTQYF
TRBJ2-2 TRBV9 CASSVVPLGSGANTGELFF
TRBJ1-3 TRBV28 CASRTRAGQGSSGNTIYF
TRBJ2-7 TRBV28 CASSSGLAASLGYEQYF
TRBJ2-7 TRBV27 CASSLSLAAYEQYF
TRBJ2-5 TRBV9 CASSVEGGVETQYF
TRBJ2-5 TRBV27 CASSPRGLAGVETQYF
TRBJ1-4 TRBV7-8 CASSASGLYNEKLFF
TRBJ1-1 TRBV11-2 CASSLGYSMNTEAFF
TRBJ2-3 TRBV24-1 CATSDQRGGLGANTQYF
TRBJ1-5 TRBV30 CAWSVSSGGRIYRNQPQHF
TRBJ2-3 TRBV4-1 CASTLGLAGVVDTQYF
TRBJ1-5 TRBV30 CAWSSQGLGNQPQHF
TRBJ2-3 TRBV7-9 CASSLARADTQYF
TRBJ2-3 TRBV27 CASSFSPSPDTQYF
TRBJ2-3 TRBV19 CASSIGTGADTQYF
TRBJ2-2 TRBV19 CASSISGNTGELFF
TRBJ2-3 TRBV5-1 CASSLVGQSTDTQYF
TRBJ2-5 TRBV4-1 CASSQERDRKETQYF
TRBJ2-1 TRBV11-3 CASSLGGTSHEQFF
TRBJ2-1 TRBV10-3 CAISAGQGNSGSSYNEQFF
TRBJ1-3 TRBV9 CASSPRQGTGNTIYF
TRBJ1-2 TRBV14 CASSHRSGGTYGYTF
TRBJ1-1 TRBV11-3 CASSFLRDTTAEAFF
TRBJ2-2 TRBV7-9 CASSTRFGTSGRAKTGELFF
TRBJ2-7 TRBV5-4 CASSPAGQVLLGYEQYF
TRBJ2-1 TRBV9 CASSVGGGFRNEQFF
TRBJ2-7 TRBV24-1 CATSDSFSKGDSYEQYF
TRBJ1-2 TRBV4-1 CASSFSEAYGYTF
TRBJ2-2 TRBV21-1 CASRRQGYTGELFF
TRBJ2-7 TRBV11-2 CASSWGGSYEQYF
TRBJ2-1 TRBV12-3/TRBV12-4 CASSPTSNEQFF
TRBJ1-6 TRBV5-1 CASMGQDNSPLHF
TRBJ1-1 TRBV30 CAWREVLATEAFF
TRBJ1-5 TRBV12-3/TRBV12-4 CASRYGGQPQHF
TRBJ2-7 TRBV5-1 CASSLQGMSSYEQYF
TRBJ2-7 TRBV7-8 CASSPLRIEQYF